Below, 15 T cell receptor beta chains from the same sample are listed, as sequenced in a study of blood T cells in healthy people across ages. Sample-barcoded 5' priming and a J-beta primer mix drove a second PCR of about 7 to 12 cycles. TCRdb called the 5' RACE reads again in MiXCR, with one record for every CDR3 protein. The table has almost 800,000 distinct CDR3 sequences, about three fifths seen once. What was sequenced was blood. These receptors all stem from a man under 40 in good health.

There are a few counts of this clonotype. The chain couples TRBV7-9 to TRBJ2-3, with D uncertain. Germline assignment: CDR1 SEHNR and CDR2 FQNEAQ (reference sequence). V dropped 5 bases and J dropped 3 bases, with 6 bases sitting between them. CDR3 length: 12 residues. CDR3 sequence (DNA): TGTGCCAGCAGCGGATTTACAGATACGCAGTATTTT. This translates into CASSGFTDTQYF. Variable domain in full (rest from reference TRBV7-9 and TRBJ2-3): DTGVSQNPRHKITKRGQNVTFRCDPISEHNRLYWYRQTLGQGPEFLTYFQNEAQLEKSRLLSDRFSAERPKGSFSTLEIQRTEQGDSAMYLCASSGFTDTQYFGPGTRLTVL.

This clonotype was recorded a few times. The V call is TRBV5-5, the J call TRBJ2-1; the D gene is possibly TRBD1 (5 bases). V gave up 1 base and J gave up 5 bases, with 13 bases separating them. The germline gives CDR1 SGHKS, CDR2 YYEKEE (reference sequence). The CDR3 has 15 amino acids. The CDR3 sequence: CASSLRQAGNNEQFF. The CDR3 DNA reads TGTGCCAGCAGCTTGCGGCAGGCAGGGAACAATGAGCAGTTCTTC.

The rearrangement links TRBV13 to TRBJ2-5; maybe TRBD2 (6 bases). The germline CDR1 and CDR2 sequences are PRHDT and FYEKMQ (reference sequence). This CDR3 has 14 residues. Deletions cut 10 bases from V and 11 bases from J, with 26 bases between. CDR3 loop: CATEGSGLADGQYF. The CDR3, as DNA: TGTGCCACGGAGGGGAGCGGATTGGCGGACGGGCAGTACTTC.

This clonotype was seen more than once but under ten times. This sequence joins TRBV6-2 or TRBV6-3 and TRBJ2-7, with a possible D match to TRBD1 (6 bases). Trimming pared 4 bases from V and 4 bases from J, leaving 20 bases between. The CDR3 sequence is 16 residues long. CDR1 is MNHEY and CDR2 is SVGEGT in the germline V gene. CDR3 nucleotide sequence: TGTGCCAGCAGTTTCTTACTCAGGGACATCAGATACGAGCAGTACTTC. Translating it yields CASSFLLRDIRYEQYF.

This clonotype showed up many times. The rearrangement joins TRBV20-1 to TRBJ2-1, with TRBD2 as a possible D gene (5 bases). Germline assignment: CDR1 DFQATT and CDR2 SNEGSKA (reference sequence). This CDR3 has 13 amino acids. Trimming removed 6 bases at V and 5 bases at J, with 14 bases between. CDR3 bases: TGCAGTGCATCGACTGCCGGGGACAATGAGCAGTTCTTC. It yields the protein CSASTAGDNEQFF.

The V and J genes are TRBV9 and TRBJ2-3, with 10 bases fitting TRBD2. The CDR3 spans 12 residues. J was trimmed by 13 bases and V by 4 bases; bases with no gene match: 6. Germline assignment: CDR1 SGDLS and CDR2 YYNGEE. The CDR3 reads CASSQLAGAKYF. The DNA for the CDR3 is TGTGCCAGCAGCCAGCTAGCGGGGGCCAAGTATTTT.

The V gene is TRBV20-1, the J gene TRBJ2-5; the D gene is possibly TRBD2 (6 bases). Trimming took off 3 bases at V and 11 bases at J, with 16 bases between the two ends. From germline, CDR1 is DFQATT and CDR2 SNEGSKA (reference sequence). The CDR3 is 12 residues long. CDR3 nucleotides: TGCAGTGCTAGGGGTCTATCCCGGGAGCAGTACTTC. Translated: CSARGLSREQYF.

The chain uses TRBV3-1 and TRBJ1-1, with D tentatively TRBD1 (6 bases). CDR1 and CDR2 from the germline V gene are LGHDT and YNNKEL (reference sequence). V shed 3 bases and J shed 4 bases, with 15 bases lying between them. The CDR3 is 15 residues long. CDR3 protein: CASSHLAGASTEAFF. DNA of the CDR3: TGTGCCAGCAGCCACCTGGCAGGGGCGAGCACTGAAGCTTTCTTT. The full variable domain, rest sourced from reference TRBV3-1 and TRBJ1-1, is DTAVSQTPKYLVTQMGNDKSIKCEQNLGHDTMYWYKQDSKKFLKIMFSYNNKELIINETVPNRFSPKSPDKAHLNLHINSLELGDSAVYFCASSHLAGASTEAFFGQGTRLTVV.

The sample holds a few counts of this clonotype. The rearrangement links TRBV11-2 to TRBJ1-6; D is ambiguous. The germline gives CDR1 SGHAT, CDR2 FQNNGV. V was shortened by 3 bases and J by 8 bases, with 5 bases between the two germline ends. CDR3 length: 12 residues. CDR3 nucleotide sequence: TGTGCCAGCAGCTTTGCGGATTCACCCCTCCACTTT. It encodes CASSFADSPLHF.

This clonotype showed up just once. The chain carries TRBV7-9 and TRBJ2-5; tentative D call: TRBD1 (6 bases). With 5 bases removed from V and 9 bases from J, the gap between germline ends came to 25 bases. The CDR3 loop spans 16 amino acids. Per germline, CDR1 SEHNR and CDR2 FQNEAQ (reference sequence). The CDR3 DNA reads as TGTGCCAGCAGCCCCTCCCTGGACAGTCTCTACGGGGCCCAGTACTTC. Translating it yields CASSPSLDSLYGAQYF.

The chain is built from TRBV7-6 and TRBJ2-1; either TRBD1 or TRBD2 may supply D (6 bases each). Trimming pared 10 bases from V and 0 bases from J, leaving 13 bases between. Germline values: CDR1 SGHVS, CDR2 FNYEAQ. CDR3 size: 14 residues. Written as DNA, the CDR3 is TGTGCCACGGGGGCCACGAGCTCCTACAATGAGCAGTTCTTC. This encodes CATGATSSYNEQFF.

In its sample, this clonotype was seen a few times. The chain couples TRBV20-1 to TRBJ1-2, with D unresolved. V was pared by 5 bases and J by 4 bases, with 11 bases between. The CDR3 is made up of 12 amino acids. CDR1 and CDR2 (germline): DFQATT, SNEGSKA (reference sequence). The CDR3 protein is CSAALDRYGYTF. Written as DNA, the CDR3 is TGCAGTGCTGCTTTGGACCGCTATGGCTACACCTTC.

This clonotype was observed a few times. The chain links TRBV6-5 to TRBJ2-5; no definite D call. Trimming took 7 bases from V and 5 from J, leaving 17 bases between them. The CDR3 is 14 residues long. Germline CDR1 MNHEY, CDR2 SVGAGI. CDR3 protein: CASKMNRVMETQYF. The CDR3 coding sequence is TGTGCCAGCAAAATGAACCGGGTGATGGAGACCCAGTACTTC.

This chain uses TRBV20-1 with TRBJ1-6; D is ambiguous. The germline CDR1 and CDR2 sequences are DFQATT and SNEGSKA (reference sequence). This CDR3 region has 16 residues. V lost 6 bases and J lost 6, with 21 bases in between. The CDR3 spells CSAPEGSRGPNSPLHF. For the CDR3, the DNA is TGCAGTGCGCCCGAAGGCAGCCGAGGCCCTAATTCACCCCTCCACTTT.

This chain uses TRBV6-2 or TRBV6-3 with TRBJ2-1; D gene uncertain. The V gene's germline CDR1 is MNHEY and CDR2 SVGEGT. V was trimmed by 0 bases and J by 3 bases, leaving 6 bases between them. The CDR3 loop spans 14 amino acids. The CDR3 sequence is CASSYSVYYNEQFF. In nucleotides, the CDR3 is TGTGCCAGCAGTTACTCTGTCTACTACAATGAGCAGTTCTTC.